Shown below are 21 T cell receptor beta chains from a single sample sequenced in a study of T cells in localized non-small cell lung cancer. Generated by immunoSEQ multiplex PCR, the TCRdb table keeps only in-frame clones and is missing some. The sample has 2,000 or so clones, around 20% seen once. The sample in question was lung tumor tissue, obtained before any cancer treatment. These receptors came from a man aged 40 to 70 with stage I lung adenocarcinoma.

In its sample, this clone is medium-sized. The rearrangement links TRBV6-8 to TRBJ2-7; 7 bases line up with TRBD1. The CDR3 extends over 14 amino acids. In germline, CDR1 is MNHGY, CDR2 SAAAGT. The J segment lost 2 bases and the V segment lost 6 bases, leaving 7 bases of the junction unmatched. CDR3 sequence (DNA): TGTGCCAGCAGGTGGGACAGAAATCCCTACGAGCAGTACTTC. Its protein product is CASRWDRNPYEQYF.

This clone has only a few counts. The CDR3: CAAGREVGEAFF. The DNA for the CDR3 is TGTGCCGCGGGCCGGGAAGTAGGTGAAGCTTTCTTT. The chain is built from TRBV6-8 and TRBJ1-1; D unclear. Trimming took off 11 bases at V and 7 bases at J, with 17 bases between the two ends. The length of the CDR3 is 12 residues. The germline V gene has CDR1 MNHGY and CDR2 SAAAGT.

This clone is large (0.1 to 1%). The rearrangement links TRBV6-8 to TRBJ2-4; possibly TRBD2 for D (6 bases). Trimming removed 5 bases at V and 0 bases at J, with 11 bases between. Per the germline V gene, CDR1 is MNHGY and CDR2 is SAAAGT. The CDR3 extends over 15 amino acids. The CDR3 loop is CASSAGTLAKNIQYF. The CDR3 nucleotides read TGTGCCAGCAGTGCGGGAACACTAGCCAAAAACATTCAGTACTTC.

This clone was observed a few times. The chain carries TRBV28 and TRBJ2-2; D may be TRBD2 (7 bases). Germline assignment: CDR1 MDHEN and CDR2 SYDVKM. The CDR3 sequence is 15 residues long. Trimming took 5 bases from V and 5 from J, leaving 15 bases between them. CDR3 coding DNA: TGTGCCAGCAGTCCACCTCGGGGGGCAACCGGGGAGCTGTTTTTT. It codes for CASSPPRGATGELFF.

The chain has TRBV5-1 and TRBJ2-7, with D maybe TRBD1 (8 bases). The CDR3 runs to 15 residues. In germline, CDR1 is SGHRS, CDR2 YFSETQ. With 5 bases removed from V and 5 bases from J, the gap between germline ends came to 20 bases. CDR3 nucleotide sequence: TGCGCCAGCAGGCTAAGCGGGACAGGAGAGAACGAGCAGTACTTC. Translation gives CASRLSGTGENEQYF.

This clone came up a few times. The chain combines TRBV11-3 with TRBJ1-2, with D perhaps TRBD1 (6 bases). The CDR3 contains 14 residues. V was trimmed by 0 bases and J by 5 bases, leaving 10 bases between them. CDR1 SGHNT and CDR2 YENEEA come from the germline V gene. The CDR3 reads CASSLERTAYGYTF. CDR3 coding DNA: TGTGCCAGCAGCTTAGAAAGGACAGCTTATGGCTACACCTTC.

There are a few counts of this clone. The chain carries TRBV6-8 and TRBJ1-3; D unresolved. V lost 7 bases, J lost 0 bases, and 4 bases lay in between. The CDR3 runs to 12 residues. In germline, CDR1 is MNHGY, CDR2 SAAAGT. This CDR3 reads CASTSSGNTIYF. The CDR3 DNA reads TGTGCCAGCACCTCCTCTGGAAACACCATATATTTT.

This clone is classed as medium-sized. This rearrangement joins TRBV6-8 to TRBJ2-4, with 7 bases matching TRBD1. The CDR3 length is 13 residues. CDR1 is MNHGY and CDR2 is SAAAGT in the germline V gene. The junction had 6 bases not matched to a gene; V was cut back by 5 bases and J by 8 bases. CDR3: CASSLHRGDIQYF. The DNA for the CDR3 is TGTGCCAGCAGTCTCCACAGGGGTGACATTCAGTACTTC.

A few counts support this clone. The J gene is TRBJ1-3, the V gene TRBV30; 7 nucleotides agree with TRBD1. Trimming at V came to 3 bases and at J to 0 bases, leaving 5 bases not matched to a gene. The CDR3 runs to 15 residues. Germline loops: CDR1 GTSNPN, CDR2 SVGIG (reference sequence). The CDR3 nucleotides read TGTGCCTGGAGCCGAGGGGACAGCTCTGGAAACACCATATATTTT. Amino acids: CAWSRGDSSGNTIYF.

V and J are TRBV11-3 and TRBJ2-6, with TRBD1 matching over 9 bases. J gave up 0 bases and V 1 base, and 4 bases lay outside the gene matches. The length of the CDR3 is 18 residues. CDR1 is SGHNT and CDR2 is YENEEA in the germline V gene. CDR3 nucleotide sequence: TGTGCCAGCAGCTTAGTCCACAGGGGGCCCTCTGGGGCCAACGTCCTGACTTTC. It is translated as CASSLVHRGPSGANVLTF. The full variable domain, with the rest looked up from reference TRBV11-3 and TRBJ2-6, is EAGVVQSPRYKIIEKKQPVAFWCNPISGHNTLYWYLQNLGQGPELLIRYENEEAVDDSQLPKDRFSAERLKGVDSTLKIQPAELGDSAVYLCASSLVHRGPSGANVLTFGAGSRLTVL.

This rearrangement joins TRBV19 to TRBJ1-1; no firm D call. Deletions cut 5 bases from V and 0 bases from J, with 10 bases between. Germline CDR1 is LNHDA and CDR2 is SQIVND (reference sequence). This CDR3 is built from 14 residues. CDR3 nucleotide sequence: TGTGCCAGTAGTGGGCTCCAATTGAACACTGAAGCTTTCTTT. It yields the protein CASSGLQLNTEAFF.

The chain uses TRBV6-7 and TRBJ1-4, with TRBD1 matching 7 bases. TRBV6-7 is annotated as an ORF whose role is uncertain. V lost 3 bases to trimming and J lost 0 bases; unmatched junction nucleotides: 16. This CDR3 is built from 20 residues. CDR3 nucleotides: TGTGCCAGCAGTTATTCGTGGCCCCGGGACAGAATTGCAACTAATGAAAAACTGTTTTTT. Translating it yields CASSYSWPRDRIATNEKLFF.

This clone is medium-sized. The genes are TRBV6-8 and TRBJ2-6, with a weak D call TRBD1 (7 bases). The CDR3 has 15 residues. V lost 6 bases and J lost 2, with 11 bases in between. The germline gives CDR1 MNHGY, CDR2 SAAAGT. This chain's CDR3 is CASSPRGAGANVLTF. The CDR3 DNA sequence: TGTGCCAGCAGCCCCAGGGGGGCTGGGGCCAACGTCCTGACTTTC.

The V and J genes are TRBV5-1 and TRBJ2-2, with TRBD2 matching 13 bases. The germline V gene has CDR1 SGHRS and CDR2 YFSETQ. The CDR3 is made up of 17 amino acids. With V trimmed by 3 bases and J by 4 bases, 6 bases remained unmatched. In nucleotides, the CDR3 is TGCGCCAGCAGCTCGCGACTAGCGGGGGGCTCCACCGGGGAGCTGTTTTTT. It yields the protein CASSSRLAGGSTGELFF.

This clone was counted ten times or more. V is TRBV7-2 and J is TRBJ2-7; no clear D gene. CDR3 length equals 13 residues. V shed 8 bases and J shed 1 base, with 12 bases lying between them. CDR1 is SGHTA and CDR2 is FQGNSA in the germline V gene. In DNA form, the CDR3 reads TGTGCCAGCCGCCGTATCGGGTCCTACGAGCAGTACTTC. As protein: CASRRIGSYEQYF.

The gene calls are TRBV6-8 and TRBJ2-7; D is unresolved. The CDR3 contains 12 residues. The germline V gene has CDR1 MNHGY and CDR2 SAAAGT. The V and J ends lost 6 bases and 3 bases respectively, with 9 bases between them. The DNA for the CDR3 is TGTGCCAGCAGCCTAGACTTCTACGAGCAGTACTTC. This translates into CASSLDFYEQYF.

The table lists this clone with a few counts. The V call is TRBV11-3, the J call TRBJ1-6, with no clear D. This CDR3 is 14 amino acids long. Between the trimmed V and J ends, which lost 1 base and 10 bases, there was a span of 11 bases. Germline V gene sequence: CDR1 SGHNT, CDR2 YENEEA. The chain's CDR3 is CASSLVGSLSPLHF. Here the CDR3 DNA reads TGTGCCAGCAGCTTAGTAGGCAGCTTATCACCCCTCCACTTT.

This chain uses TRBV6-8 with TRBJ1-2; D remains ambiguous. The V gene's germline CDR1 is MNHGY and CDR2 SAAAGT. Deletions cut 9 bases from V and 6 bases from J, with 23 bases between. The CDR3 spans 15 residues. DNA for the CDR3: TGTGCCAGTGGACCCCGCTCCGGGAGCGGACATGGCTACACCTTC. This codes for CASGPRSGSGHGYTF.

The gene calls are TRBV10-2 and TRBJ2-1, with 8 bases fitting TRBD2. The junction had 10 bases not matched to a gene; V was cut back by 3 bases and J by 6 bases. Germline assignment: CDR1 WSHSY and CDR2 SAAADI. This CDR3 is 16 amino acids long. Here the CDR3 DNA reads TGCGCCAGCAGTGACGATCCTAGCGGGTTTTTCAATGAGCAGTTCTTC. The encoded protein is CASSDDPSGFFNEQFF.

The chain uses TRBV6-8 and TRBJ1-5, with 10 nucleotides matching TRBD1. The CDR3 runs 19 residues. J gave up 4 bases and V 7 bases, and 19 bases lay outside the gene matches. Per germline, CDR1 MNHGY and CDR2 SAAAGT. The CDR3 DNA follows: TGTGCCAGCAACCGAAAAGGTGTAGGGACAGGGGCTCAAAATCAGCCCCAGCATTTT. This gives the protein CASNRKGVGTGAQNQPQHF.

This clone is medium-sized (0.01 to 0.1%) in the sample. The V gene is TRBV6-8, the J gene TRBJ2-4, with D possibly TRBD1 on 5 matching bases. Trimming cost V 6 bases and J 0 bases, with 15 bases left between them. CDR3 length: 16 residues. Germline assignment: CDR1 MNHGY and CDR2 SAAAGT. The CDR3 sequence: CASRGTTGLAKNIQYF. DNA for the CDR3: TGTGCCAGCAGAGGAACTACAGGATTAGCCAAAAACATTCAGTACTTC.